The 10 T cell receptor beta chains listed next were all sequenced from one sample in a study of cytomegalovirus exposure and HLA in healthy donors. Primers: 60 Vbeta forward and 13 Jbeta reverse. Clones were read by immunoSEQ multiplex PCR, and TCRdb kept only the in-frame ones, dropping some. The profile shows 150,000 to 200,000 clones, more than 75% of them singletons. The sample comprised PBMCs. The receptors stem from a male donor in good health and CMV-seropositive.

The rearrangement links TRBV9 to TRBJ1-1; TRBD1 agrees at 7 bases. V shed 3 bases, J shed 3 bases, and the junction held 8 bases outside the gene matches. Looked up from germline, CDR1 is SGDLS and CDR2 is YYNGEE. The CDR3 runs 15 residues. The CDR3 DNA is TGTGCCAGCAGCGCCCGGGACAGTTCTTACACTGAAGCTTTCTTT. Amino acids: CASSARDSSYTEAFF.

The chain carries TRBV7-2 and TRBJ2-1; 9 bases fit TRBD2. The CDR3 loop spans 16 amino acids. The ends lost 5 bases at V and 1 base at J; junction bases unmatched: 6. Germline V gives CDR1 SGHTA, CDR2 FQGNSA. The CDR3 is CASSRLLAGSYNEQFF. Here the CDR3 DNA reads TGTGCCAGCAGCCGTCTCCTAGCGGGATCCTACAATGAGCAGTTCTTC.

The chain recombines TRBV4-1 with TRBJ2-2; the match to TRBD1 covers 9 bases. The J segment lost 6 bases and the V segment lost 4 bases, leaving 9 bases of the junction unmatched. The CDR3 is made up of 16 amino acids. Germline assignment: CDR1 MGHRA and CDR2 YSYEKL. The CDR3 protein is CASSRMGQGISGELFF. The CDR3 DNA sequence: TGCGCCAGCAGCCGCATGGGACAGGGAATCTCCGGGGAGCTGTTTTTT.

The chain has TRBV28 and TRBJ2-1; D might be TRBD1 (6 bases). The CDR3 spans 16 residues. V lost 7 bases and J 0 bases, leaving 16 bases between the germline ends. CDR1 and CDR2 from the germline V gene are MDHEN and SYDVKM. The CDR3 DNA follows: TGTGCCAGCATTTCCCTGGACAGCCGCTCCTACAATGAGCAGTTCTTC. Its translation: CASISLDSRSYNEQFF.

This chain joins TRBV19 and TRBJ1-2; no clear D gene. The CDR3 sequence is 14 residues long. In germline, CDR1 is LNHDA, CDR2 SQIVND (reference sequence). The germline V and J ends were trimmed by 3 bases and 2 bases, with 10 bases remaining between them. CDR3 bases: TGTGCCAGTAGTATCCGCAGGTCGAACTATGGCTACACCTTC. It codes for CASSIRRSNYGYTF.

This rearrangement joins TRBV7-6 to TRBJ1-5; D perhaps matches TRBD1 (5 bases). Germline CDR1 and CDR2: SGHVS and FNYEAQ. This CDR3 is built from 15 residues. Trimming took 0 bases from V and 4 from J, leaving 10 bases between them. The CDR3 sequence is CASSLAPGSNQPQHF. DNA of the CDR3: TGTGCCAGCAGCTTAGCTCCAGGGTCAAATCAGCCCCAGCATTTT.

This clone was seen only once. This chain connects TRBV21-1 to TRBJ1-6. TRBV21-1 is annotated as a pseudogene. The CDR3 covers 16 residues. The CDR3 reads CASSKEGSSYNSPLHF. CDR3 bases: TGTGCCAGCAGCAAGGAGGGAAGCTCCTATAATTCACCCCTCCACTTT.

The genes are TRBV4-3 and TRBJ1-2; tentative D call: TRBD1 (5 bases). V gave up 2 bases and J gave up 3 bases, with 10 bases separating them. This CDR3 has 14 residues. Germline-derived CDR1 and CDR2 are LGHNA and YSLEER. This CDR3 reads CASSQQTVDYGYTF. The CDR3 DNA is TGCGCCAGCAGCCAACAGACAGTGGACTATGGCTACACCTTC.

This chain uses TRBV27 with TRBJ2-1; the match to TRBD1 covers 9 bases. Trimming cost V 4 bases and J 7 bases; bases outside gene matches: 11. Germline V CDR1 and CDR2: MNHEY, SMNVEV (reference sequence). This CDR3 has 16 amino acids. The CDR3, as DNA: TGTGCCAGCAGTTCCTTGACAGGGGGAATGGGTAATGAGCAGTTCTTC. Amino acids: CASSSLTGGMGNEQFF.

The CDR3 loop is CASSVEQGAVSYNSPLHF. CDR3 coding DNA: TGTGCCAGCAGCGTAGAACAGGGGGCTGTGTCCTATAATTCACCCCTCCACTTT. The chain combines TRBV9 with TRBJ1-6; TRBD1 agrees at 9 bases. With 0 bases clipped from V and 1 base from J, the junction kept 5 bases outside the gene matches. The CDR3 runs to 18 residues. Germline lookup yields CDR1 SGDLS and CDR2 YYNGEE.